The next 6 T cell receptor beta chains were all read from a single sample in a study of blood T cell dynamics during melanoma immunotherapy. Noted time point: pre-treatment baseline. TCRdb's copy holds only in-frame clones and misses some; the assay was immunoSEQ multiplex PCR. Seen here are more than 15,000 clones, 65% to 90% observed once, and the top ten hold about 7.6%. The input for sequencing was blood, taken from a patient treated with checkpoint blockade. Source of these receptors: a human donor with melanoma.

The chain is built from TRBV15 and TRBJ1-5; no reliable D call. Trimming stripped 7 bases from V and 5 bases from J, with 12 bases between. Per the germline V gene, CDR1 is LNHNV and CDR2 is YYDKDF (reference sequence). The CDR3 runs to 13 residues. The CDR3 DNA reads TGTGCCACCAAAGGGAACAGAGATCAGCCCCAGCATTTT. It specifies CATKGNRDQPQHF.

This chain links TRBV28 with TRBJ1-2; TRBD1 matches 9 bases. Germline V lookup: CDR1 MDHEN, CDR2 SYDVKM. This CDR3 contains 14 residues. J was trimmed by 9 bases and V by 7 bases; bases with no gene match: 12. The CDR3 reads CASIRDRVLLSYTF. Written as DNA, the CDR3 is TGTGCCAGCATCCGGGACAGGGTTTTGCTTAGCTACACCTTC.

This chain uses TRBV5-6 with TRBJ2-7; maybe TRBD1 (5 bases). This CDR3 has 15 residues. CDR1 and CDR2 from the germline V gene are SGHDT and YYEEEE. V was shortened by 1 base and J by 2 bases, with 13 bases between the two germline ends. The CDR3 nucleotides are TGTGCCAGCAGCTTGTTGTGGCAGGGAACCTACGAGCAGTACTTC. Its translation: CASSLLWQGTYEQYF.

The rearrangement links TRBV6-4 to TRBJ2-3; possible D gene TRBD1, 6 bases. The CDR3 has 14 amino acids. The V end lost 2 bases, the J end lost 6 bases, and 12 bases lay between the germline ends. From germline, CDR1 is MRHNA and CDR2 SNTAGT. CDR3: CASSDTNRADTQYF. The DNA for the CDR3 is TGTGCCAGCAGTGACACCAACAGGGCTGATACGCAGTATTTT.

The genes are TRBV6-4 and TRBJ2-3; 13 bases line up with TRBD2. This CDR3 spans 15 amino acids. Trimming cost V 3 bases and J 6 bases; bases outside gene matches: 3. Germline V lookup: CDR1 MRHNA, CDR2 SNTAGT. The CDR3 DNA sequence: TGTGCCAGCAGTGAAGGGACTAGCGGGATCGATACGCAGTATTTT. Its protein is CASSEGTSGIDTQYF.

This chain joins TRBV28 and TRBJ2-7, with 8 bases that match TRBD1. CDR3 length equals 15 residues. Germline-derived CDR1 and CDR2 are MDHEN and SYDVKM. Trimming removed 2 bases from V and 2 bases from J; junction bases left unmatched: 5. CDR3: CASSLQGQGPYEQYF. CDR3 DNA: TGTGCCAGCAGTTTACAAGGACAGGGACCCTACGAGCAGTACTTC.